This TCR beta chain was documented in a study of T cells in Graves' hyperthyroidism and ophthalmopathy. Comment on this clonotype: Its antigen remains unidentified.

Unmatched junction bases numbered 7, after V lost 5 bases and J lost 0 bases. Looked up from germline, CDR1 is SEHNR and CDR2 is FQNEAQ (reference sequence). This CDR3 comprises 18 residues. RNA transcripts were the template for amplifying TCR beta CDR3 regions. During a first-round RT-PCR of the TCR CDR3, the HTBI primer set was used. TCRdb redid the calling of the multiplex PCR reads with MiXCR, one entry per CDR3 protein. The data contain hundreds of thousands of distinct CDR3 sequences, approximately 14% of them singletons. Researchers defined stable Graves' hyperthyroidism as no ophthalmopathy progression within 18 months. Clinical symptoms, serum thyroxine and TRAb, thyroid ultrasound and orbital computed tomography were used for the diagnoses. Study observations and caveats: Stable hyperthyroidism and ophthalmopathy were separated using 13 V-J signatures. Peripheral blood also featured most of the thyroid clonotypes expanded above 0.001.

The V and J genes are TRBV7-9 and TRBJ2-5; TRBD2 aligns across 15 bases. This receptor was taken from a woman aged 18-30 years with Graves' hyperthyroidism. The sequenced material came from blood. The CDR3 loop reads CASSPRGLAGGHQETQYF. The CDR3 DNA follows: TGTGCCAGCAGCCCCAGGGGACTAGCGGGGGGCCACCAAGAGACCCAGTACTTC.